This TCR beta chain emerged from a study of cytomegalovirus exposure and HLA in healthy donors. Study-level information: From donors who were HLA-typed, an early data release held about 85 million unique TCRs.

The CDR3 loop spans 13 amino acids. Germline lookup yields CDR1 LNHDA and CDR2 SQIVND (reference sequence). The J segment lost 6 bases and the V segment lost 6 bases, leaving 4 bases of the junction unmatched. A remark on this clone: Its cognate antigen is unknown.

The PCR was carried out with 60 Vbeta primers and 13 Jbeta primers. Source study methods: The count from a later analysis was 60 million to 85 million unique TCR beta chains, approximately 9.9 million of them shared. Libraries were prepared by immunoSEQ multiplex PCR; TCRdb keeps only in-frame clonotypes and omits some of them. The DNA gave D and trimming, while V, J and clone size come from that table. The profile shows approximately 130,000 clones, approximately 80% of them singletons. Study results and caveats: Later genetic work tied a missense DCLRE1C variant to beta-chain V and J trimming.

This chain joins TRBV19 and TRBJ1-4; TRBD1 matches 7 bases. The source is a man younger than 30 in good health and CMV-seronegative. The material sequenced was PBMCs. The CDR3 spells CASRVTGDEKLFF. For the CDR3, the DNA is TGTGCCAGTAGGGTTACAGGGGATGAAAAACTGTTTTTT.